These 18 T cell receptor beta chains were all obtained from the same sample, sequenced in a study of T cells after posttransplantation cyclophosphamide. The method was immunoSEQ multiplex PCR; TCRdb's version includes in-frame clones alone and lacks a portion of them. There are 7,000 or so clones in the sample; about three quarters occur only once, and roughly 29% lies in the top ten. The sequenced sample was memory CD4+ T cells sorted from blood. Receptors originate from a woman in her forties or fifties in good health and a related stem cell transplant donor.

The rearrangement links TRBV7-8 to TRBJ2-1; 9 bases are shared with TRBD1. V lost 5 bases and J lost 8; bases outside the gene matches: 4. This CDR3 region has 13 residues. Looked up from germline, CDR1 is SGHVS and CDR2 is FQNEAQ. CDR3 in DNA: TGTGCCAGCAGCCCCGACAGGGGGTATGAGCAGTTCTTC. It yields the protein CASSPDRGYEQFF.

The chain employs TRBV5-4 and TRBJ2-2; D perhaps matches TRBD2 (5 bases). The V end was cut by 0 bases, the J end by 5 bases, with 17 bases between. This CDR3 comprises 17 residues. Germline V lookup: CDR1 SGHNT, CDR2 YYREEE (reference sequence). The CDR3 DNA reads as TGTGCCAGCAGCTTGGGACCGAGTCATGAGGGAACCGGGGAGCTGTTTTTT. It specifies CASSLGPSHEGTGELFF.

This clone was detected a few times. The rearrangement uses TRBV19 and TRBJ1-5, with 10 positions matching TRBD1. Germline V gives CDR1 LNHDA, CDR2 SQIVND (reference sequence). V lost 4 bases to trimming and J lost 4 bases; unmatched junction nucleotides: 7. The CDR3 runs to 16 residues. DNA of the CDR3: TGTGCCAGTAGTACCCGGGACAGGGGACTGAATCAGCCCCAGCATTTT. As protein: CASSTRDRGLNQPQHF.

This sequence joins TRBV5-6 and TRBJ2-6; D possibly corresponds to TRBD1 (5 bases). Germline V gene sequence: CDR1 SGHDT, CDR2 YYEEEE. The V and J ends lost 4 bases and 1 base respectively, with 9 bases between them. The CDR3 spans 15 residues. CDR3 sequence: CASSPRVSGANVLTF. The CDR3, as DNA: TGTGCCAGCAGCCCCAGGGTATCTGGGGCCAACGTCCTGACTTTC. Looking up the rest from reference TRBV5-6 and TRBJ2-6 gives the full variable domain: DAGVTQSPTHLIKTRGQQVTLRCSPKSGHDTVSWYQQALGQGPQFIFQYYEEEERQRGNFPDRFSGHQFPNYSSELNVNALLLGDSALYLCASSPRVSGANVLTFGAGSRLTVL.

The genes are TRBV2 and TRBJ1-4; 8 bases agree with TRBD1. This CDR3 is 12 amino acids long. Germline V lookup: CDR1 SNHLY, CDR2 FYNNEI. The J segment lost 15 bases and the V segment lost 6 bases, leaving 9 bases of the junction unmatched. CDR3 amino acids: CASSPTGGQVFF. For the CDR3, the DNA is TGTGCCAGCAGCCCCACCGGGGGACAGGTGTTTTTT.

This chain uses TRBV30 with TRBJ1-1, with 10 positions matching TRBD1. This CDR3 spans 17 amino acids. J lost 0 bases, V lost 0 bases, and 7 bases had no gene match. Germline CDR1 reads GTSNPN; CDR2 reads SVGIG (reference sequence). The CDR3 DNA sequence: TGTGCCTGGAGTGTAGCAGGACAGGGGGTGTTGAACACTGAAGCTTTCTTT. Translated, it gives CAWSVAGQGVLNTEAFF.

This chain joins TRBV7-2 and TRBJ2-1, with D perhaps matching TRBD2 (6 bases). Germline lookup yields CDR1 SGHTA and CDR2 FQGNSA. Trimming left V 2 bases short and J 7 bases short, with 18 bases between. The CDR3 contains 16 residues. CDR3 nucleotides: TGTGCCAGCAGCTTAAGGACGGACTTCGGGACTAATGAGCAGTTCTTC. It encodes CASSLRTDFGTNEQFF.

This clone has just one count. The J gene is TRBJ1-2, the V gene TRBV7-2; 7 nucleotides agree with TRBD1. Germline-derived CDR1 and CDR2 are SGHTA and FQGNSA. J lost 4 bases, V lost 3 bases, and 2 bases had no gene match. The CDR3 spans 13 residues. The CDR3, as DNA: TGTGCCAGCAGCTTTGGGACAGCCTATGGCTACACCTTC. It is translated as CASSFGTAYGYTF.

This clone was counted a single time. The chain combines TRBV19 with TRBJ2-1; no reliable D call. This CDR3 contains 14 residues. The germline V gene encodes CDR1 LNHDA and CDR2 SQIVND (reference sequence). Trimming removed 9 bases at V and 3 bases at J, with 15 bases between. The CDR3: CASLPSENYNEQFF. Here the CDR3 DNA reads TGTGCCAGCCTACCGTCCGAGAACTACAATGAGCAGTTCTTC.

J is TRBJ2-2 and V is TRBV4-1; 7 positions match TRBD2. Trimming at V came to 2 bases and at J to 0 bases, leaving 6 bases not matched to a gene. Germline CDR1 MGHRA, CDR2 YSYEKL. This CDR3 region has 17 residues. The CDR3 nucleotides are TGCGCCAGCAGCCAAAAGGGCGCGGGGGCGAACACCGGGGAGCTGTTTTTT. It yields the protein CASSQKGAGANTGELFF.

The V call is TRBV7-8, the J call TRBJ2-3; D unresolved. The CDR3 loop spans 12 amino acids. The ends were cut back, 1 base at V and 11 bases at J, with 10 bases in the middle. Germline V gene data show CDR1 as SGHVS and CDR2 as FQNEAQ. Here the CDR3 DNA reads TGTGCCAGCAGCTTAGGTTTAAGGAGGCAGTATTTT. Translating gives CASSLGLRRQYF.

The chain recombines TRBV5-4 with TRBJ2-6; 7 nucleotides align to TRBD1. Unmatched junction bases numbered 5, after V lost 2 bases and J lost 12 bases. The germline V gene encodes CDR1 SGHNT and CDR2 YYREEE (reference sequence). CDR3 length equals 13 residues. CDR3 nucleotide sequence: TGTGCCAGCAGCTTCCGAGACAGGGTCGTCCTGACTTTC. Residues: CASSFRDRVVLTF.

The V gene is TRBV28, the J gene TRBJ1-2, with 9 nucleotides matching TRBD1. CDR1 and CDR2 from the germline V gene are MDHEN and SYDVKM. The CDR3 has 14 residues. Trimming at V came to 8 bases and at J to 6 bases, leaving 10 bases not matched to a gene. CDR3 amino acids: CASYLLGQGDGYTF. CDR3 DNA: TGTGCCAGCTACCTGTTGGGACAGGGCGATGGCTACACCTTC.

CDR3: CASSFRLVATNEKLFF. For the CDR3, the DNA is TGTGCCAGCAGCTTCCGATTGGTAGCAACTAATGAAAAACTGTTTTTT. This chain links TRBV7-9 with TRBJ1-4; no clear D. From germline, CDR1 is SEHNR and CDR2 FQNEAQ (reference sequence). This CDR3 has 16 amino acids. V shed 3 bases and J shed 0 bases, with 11 bases lying between them. Variable domain in full (rest from reference TRBV7-9 and TRBJ1-4): DTGVSQNPRHKITKRGQNVTFRCDPISEHNRLYWYRQTLGQGPEFLTYFQNEAQLEKSRLLSDRFSAERPKGSFSTLEIQRTEQGDSAMYLCASSFRLVATNEKLFFGSGTQLSVL.

There are a few counts of this clone. V usage is TRBV6-1 and J usage is TRBJ2-1, with TRBD2 identical over 11 bases. Germline loops: CDR1 MNHNS, CDR2 SASEGT. This CDR3 region has 13 residues. The V gene end was trimmed by 4 bases and the J gene end by 9 bases; junction bases not matched to a gene: 2. In DNA form, the CDR3 reads TGTGCCAGCAGTGTAGCGGGAGGGGTTGAGCAGTTCTTC. This encodes CASSVAGGVEQFF.

The gene calls are TRBV7-2 and TRBJ2-7; weak D call: TRBD2 (6 bases). V was trimmed by 2 bases and J by 0 bases, leaving 14 bases between them. Germline CDR1 SGHTA, CDR2 FQGNSA. The CDR3 length is 16 residues. The CDR3 protein is CASSLRLGGSSYEQYF. DNA for the CDR3: TGTGCCAGCAGCTTAAGATTGGGAGGCAGCTCCTACGAGCAGTACTTC. Together with reference TRBV7-2 and TRBJ2-7, the CDR3 gives the full variable domain: GAGVSQSPSNKVTEKGKDVELRCDPISGHTALYWYRQSLGQGLEFLIYFQGNSAPDKSGLPSDRFSAERTGGSVSTLTIQRTQQEDSAVYLCASSLRLGGSSYEQYFGPGTRLTVT.

V usage is TRBV2 and J usage is TRBJ2-1; a possible D gene is TRBD1 (6 bases). The V end lost 1 base, the J end lost 10 bases, and 11 bases lay between the germline ends. The CDR3 is 13 amino acids. The germline V gene has CDR1 SNHLY and CDR2 FYNNEI. For the CDR3, the DNA is TGTGCCAGCAGTGAAGGACCGAGGGGGGAGCAGTTCTTC. As protein: CASSEGPRGEQFF.

CDR3 sequence reads: CAIRTEISTGELFF. Written as DNA, the CDR3 is TGTGCCATCAGGACAGAGATTAGCACCGGGGAGCTGTTTTTT. V is TRBV10-3 and J is TRBJ2-2; D might be TRBD1 (5 bases). Trimming stripped 6 bases from V and 4 bases from J, with 12 bases between. Germline CDR1 and CDR2: ENHRY and SYGVKD. The CDR3 consists of 14 residues.